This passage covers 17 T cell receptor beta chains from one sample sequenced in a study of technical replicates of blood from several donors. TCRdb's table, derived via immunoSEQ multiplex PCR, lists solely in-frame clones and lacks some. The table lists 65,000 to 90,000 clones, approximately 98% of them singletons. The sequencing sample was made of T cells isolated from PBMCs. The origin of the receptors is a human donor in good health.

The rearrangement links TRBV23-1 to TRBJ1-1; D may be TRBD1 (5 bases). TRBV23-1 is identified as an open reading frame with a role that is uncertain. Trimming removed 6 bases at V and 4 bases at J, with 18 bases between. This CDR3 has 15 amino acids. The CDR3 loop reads CASRRKGRYGTEAFF. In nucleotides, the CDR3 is TGCGCCAGCAGACGGAAGGGGCGTTATGGCACTGAAGCTTTCTTT.

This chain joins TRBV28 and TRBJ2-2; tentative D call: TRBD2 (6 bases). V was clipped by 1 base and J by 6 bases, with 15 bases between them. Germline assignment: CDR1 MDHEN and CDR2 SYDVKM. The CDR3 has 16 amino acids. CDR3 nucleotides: TGTGCCAGCAGTTTATTACGGGGCGGCGGGGCCGGGGAGCTGTTTTTT. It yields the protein CASSLLRGGGAGELFF.

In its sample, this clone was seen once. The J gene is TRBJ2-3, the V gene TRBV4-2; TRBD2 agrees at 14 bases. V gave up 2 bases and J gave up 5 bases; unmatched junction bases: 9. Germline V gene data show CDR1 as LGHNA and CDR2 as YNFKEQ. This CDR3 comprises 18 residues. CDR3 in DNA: TGTGCCAGCAGCCAATTGGGGACTAGCGGGAGTATGGGAGATACGCAGTATTTT. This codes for CASSQLGTSGSMGDTQYF.

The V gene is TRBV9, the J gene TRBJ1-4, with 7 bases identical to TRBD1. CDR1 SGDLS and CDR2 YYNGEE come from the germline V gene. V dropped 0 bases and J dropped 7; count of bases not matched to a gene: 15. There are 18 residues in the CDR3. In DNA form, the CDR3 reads TGTGCCAGCAGCGTAGGTAATTTGGGGACAACAGGGGCTGAAAAACTGTTTTTT. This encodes CASSVGNLGTTGAEKLFF.

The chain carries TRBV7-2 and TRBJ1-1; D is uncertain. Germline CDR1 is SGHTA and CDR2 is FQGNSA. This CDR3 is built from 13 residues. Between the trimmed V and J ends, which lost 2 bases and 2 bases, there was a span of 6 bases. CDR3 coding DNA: TGTGCCAGCAGCTTAAATATAAACACTGAAGCTTTCTTT. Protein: CASSLNINTEAFF.

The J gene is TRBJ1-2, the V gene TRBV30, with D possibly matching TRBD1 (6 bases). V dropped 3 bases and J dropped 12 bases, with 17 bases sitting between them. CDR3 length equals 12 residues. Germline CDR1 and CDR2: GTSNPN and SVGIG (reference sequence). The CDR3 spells CAWSEDYQGNTF. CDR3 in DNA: TGTGCCTGGAGCGAAGATTATCAGGGGAACACCTTC.

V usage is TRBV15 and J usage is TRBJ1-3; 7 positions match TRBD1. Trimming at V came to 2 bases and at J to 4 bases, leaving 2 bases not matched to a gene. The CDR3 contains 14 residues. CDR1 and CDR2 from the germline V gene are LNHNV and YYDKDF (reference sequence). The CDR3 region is CATSRTGAGNTIYF. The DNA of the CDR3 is TGTGCCACCAGCAGAACAGGGGCAGGAAACACCATATATTTT. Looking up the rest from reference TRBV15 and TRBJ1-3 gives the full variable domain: DAMVIQNPRYQVTQFGKPVTLSCSQTLNHNVMYWYQQKSSQAPKLLFHYYDKDFNNEADTPDNFQSRRPNTSFCFLDIRSPGLGDTAMYLCATSRTGAGNTIYFGEGSWLTVV.

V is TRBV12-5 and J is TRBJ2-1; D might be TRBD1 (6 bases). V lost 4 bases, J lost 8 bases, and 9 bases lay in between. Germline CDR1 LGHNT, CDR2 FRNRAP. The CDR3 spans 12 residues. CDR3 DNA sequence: TGTGCTAGTGGTTGGGGACAACATGAGCAGTTCTTC. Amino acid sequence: CASGWGQHEQFF.

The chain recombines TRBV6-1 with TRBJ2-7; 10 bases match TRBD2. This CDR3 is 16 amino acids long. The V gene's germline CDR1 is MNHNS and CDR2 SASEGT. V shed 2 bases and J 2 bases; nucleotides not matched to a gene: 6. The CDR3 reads CASSESASGRPYEQYF. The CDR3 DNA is TGTGCCAGCAGTGAATCCGCTAGCGGGAGACCCTACGAGCAGTACTTC.

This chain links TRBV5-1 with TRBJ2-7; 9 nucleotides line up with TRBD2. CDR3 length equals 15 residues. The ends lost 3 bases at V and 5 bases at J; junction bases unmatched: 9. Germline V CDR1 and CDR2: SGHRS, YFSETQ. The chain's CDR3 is CASSSRWGGRDEQYF. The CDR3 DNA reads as TGCGCCAGCAGCTCCCGTTGGGGCGGGAGGGACGAGCAGTACTTC.

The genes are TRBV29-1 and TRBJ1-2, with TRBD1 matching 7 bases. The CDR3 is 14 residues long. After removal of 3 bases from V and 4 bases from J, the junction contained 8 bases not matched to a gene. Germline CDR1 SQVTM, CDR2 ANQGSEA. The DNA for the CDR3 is TGCAGCGTTGATGAGACCGGGACAGCCTATGGCTACACCTTC. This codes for CSVDETGTAYGYTF.

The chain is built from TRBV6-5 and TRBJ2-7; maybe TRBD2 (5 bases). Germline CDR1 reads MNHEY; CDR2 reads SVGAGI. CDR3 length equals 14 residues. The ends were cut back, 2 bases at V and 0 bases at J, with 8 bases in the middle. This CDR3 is CASSYRTGSYEQYF. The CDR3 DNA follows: TGTGCCAGCAGTTACCGGACTGGCTCCTACGAGCAGTACTTC.

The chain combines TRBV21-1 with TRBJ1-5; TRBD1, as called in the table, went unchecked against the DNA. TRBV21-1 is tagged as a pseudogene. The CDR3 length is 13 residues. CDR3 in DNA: TGTGCCAGCAGCAATCTGGCCTATCAGCCCCAGCATTTT. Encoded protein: CASSNLAYQPQHF.

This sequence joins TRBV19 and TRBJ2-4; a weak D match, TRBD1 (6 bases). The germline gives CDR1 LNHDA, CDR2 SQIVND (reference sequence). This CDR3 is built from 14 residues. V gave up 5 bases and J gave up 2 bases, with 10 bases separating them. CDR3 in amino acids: CASSFRGPKNIQYF. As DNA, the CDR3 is TGTGCCAGTAGTTTCAGGGGACCCAAAAACATTCAGTACTTC.

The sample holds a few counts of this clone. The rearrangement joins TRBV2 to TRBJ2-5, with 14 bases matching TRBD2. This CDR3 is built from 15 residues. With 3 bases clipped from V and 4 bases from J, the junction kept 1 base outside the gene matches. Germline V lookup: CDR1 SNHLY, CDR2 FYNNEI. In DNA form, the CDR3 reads TGTGCCAGCAGTGACGGACTAGCGGGAGGAGAGACCCAGTACTTC. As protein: CASSDGLAGGETQYF.

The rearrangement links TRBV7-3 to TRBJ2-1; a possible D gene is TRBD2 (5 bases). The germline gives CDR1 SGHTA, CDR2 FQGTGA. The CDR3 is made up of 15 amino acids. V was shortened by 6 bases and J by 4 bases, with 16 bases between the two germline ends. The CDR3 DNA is TGTGCCAGCAGTTCCTCGCACCCGGGATACAATGAGCAGTTCTTC. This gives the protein CASSSSHPGYNEQFF.

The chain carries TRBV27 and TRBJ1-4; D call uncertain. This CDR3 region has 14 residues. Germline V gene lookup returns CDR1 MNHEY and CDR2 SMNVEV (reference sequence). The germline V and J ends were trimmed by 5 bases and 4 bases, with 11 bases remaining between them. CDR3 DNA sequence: TGTGCCAGCAGTCCTCGCGCGGATAATGAAAAACTGTTTTTT. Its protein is CASSPRADNEKLFF. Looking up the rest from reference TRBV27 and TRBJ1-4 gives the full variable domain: EAQVTQNPRYLITVTGKKLTVTCSQNMNHEYMSWYRQDPGLGLRQIYYSMNVEVTDKGDVPEGYKVSRKEKRNFPLILESPSPNQTSLYFCASSPRADNEKLFFGSGTQLSVL.